This T cell receptor (beta chain) was profiled in a study of neurological immune-mediated disorders (dated 2019 in TCRdb). For context, the study as a whole: Using UMI-based sequencing, the study compared peripheral blood TCR-beta repertoires from patients with HTLV-I-associated myelopathy (HAM/TSP), patients with multiple sclerosis, and healthy controls. Longitudinal samples, technical triplicates and paired sorted CD4+ and CD8+ T-cell subsets, alongside PBMC samples, were included among the roughly 100 TCR-beta libraries. To precisely calculate how much the frequency of each individual clone varied, libraries were sequenced in technical triplicate. Of the roughly 71 subjects in the cohort, about 14 were HAM/TSP patients, roughly 35 were multiple sclerosis patients, and about 20 were healthy controls.

Study-wide findings and limitations: TCR clonal expansion was greatest in HAM/TSP patients and smallest in MS patients, who ranked below even healthy controls. No identical CDR3 amino acid sequences were shared among expanded clones across subjects, suggesting private TCR-beta repertoires in all groups.

In the germline V gene, CDR1 corresponds to MNHEY and CDR2 to SVGAGI. The V and J ends are trimmed by 6 bases and 5 bases, leaving 14 bases between them. The CDR3 contains 14 residues, cysteine and phenylalanine counted. The kept DNA is CDR3 alone, 42 bases in frame from the first base. This specimen's time point label, per the study, means: technical triplicate 3. For the unsorted PBMC libraries, 2 million PBMCs were stored in RNAlater at -80 degrees C until RNA extraction and were used to generate the libraries. Peripheral blood was subjected to Ficoll-Hypaque density gradient centrifugation to isolate PBMCs, which were then cryopreserved in liquid nitrogen. cDNA synthesis used template-switch 5'RACE with a primer carrying a 10-nucleotide random unique molecular identifier tagging each TCR transcript. Every sequencing run yielded over 170 million TCR-beta sequences covering 15-18 subjects. The RNeasy kit was used for extraction of total RNA. Using the KAPA Real-time Library Amplification kit, TCR-beta VDJ regions were amplified with primers for the TCR constant region and the 5'RACE anchor. Sample indexes and Illumina adaptors were added in a first PCR, after which library yield was increased in a second PCR. After Ampure bead purification, the TCR product of roughly 650 bp was size-selected on a 2% E-gel SizeSelection system. Before pooling, library quality was assessed on a Bioanalyzer, concentration was determined with Qubit, and library quantification was performed with the Kapa Library Quantification kit. An Illumina HiSeq 2500 was used to sequence the libraries paired-end at 2 x 150 bp. To increase sequence diversity, roughly 24-30% phiX was spiked into each library pool. The authors' analysis ran thus. Quality-filtered reads were processed with the UMI-based MiGEC pipeline, and over 80% of raw TCR sequences were removed by the MiGEC pipeline during error correction. IMGT germline references were used for aligning VDJ genes, and each clonotype was defined as a unique CDR3 amino acid sequence together with its V-J genes. Clonal expansion, Shannon diversity, and CDR3 relatedness (CalcPairwiseDistances, ClusterSamples) were evaluated with VDJtools, and phylogenetic trees were built with CLCbio workbench. Expanded clones were defined as having at least 8 unique UMIs, based on coefficient-of-variation modelling across technical triplicates. In-frame beta chains were kept once TCRdb had trimmed the public reads at Q25 with fastp and called clones with MiXCR. Every distinct CDR3 protein forms one entry, paired with its most common genes and DNA. The V and J calls and clone size come from TCRdb's table, not from the authors' own analysis. This sample comprises nearly 45,000 distinct CDR3 sequences, around a fifth of them detected only once. Of the sample, about 4.5% falls within the top ten clones.

On this clonotype: Its antigen is unknown. Nothing much larger sits one base from this clone, and base qualities are not available.

Sequences were obtained from PBMCs. This receptor chain uses TRBV6-5 and TRBJ2-1; TRBD1 is a possible D gene, resting on 7 matching bases. This clonotype was sampled from a man in his 60s with HTLV-1-associated myelopathy (HAM/TSP). The nucleotide sequence is given as TGTGCCAGCAGGGGGGGACAGCCGAACAATGAGCAGTTCTTC. Translated, it reads CASRGGQPNNEQFF.